The T cell receptor beta chain under discussion was sequenced for a study of shared T cell receptors in the human thymus listed by TCRdb under 2021. General notes on the study: The study examined how self-reactive, shared T-cell receptor alpha chains are generated in the human thymus.

The CDR3 runs 19 amino acids, cysteine and phenylalanine included. Only CDR3 DNA remains: 57 bases, in frame from the first base. V has 6 bases trimmed and J has 0 bases trimmed; junction bases matching no gene number 11. CDR1 is given as SGHVS and CDR2 as FQNEAQ, both from the germline V gene. The receptor library was made with the immunoSEQ multiplex PCR assay. The table was pulled from immuneACCESS by TCRdb, which kept in-frame rearrangements only. Such tables lose some clones; where checked, under half of the loss comes from unresolved V genes, and the rest has no known cause. This sample gives some 720,000 clones in total; more than 75% of them show up just once. About 0.01% of the sample goes to the ten largest clones. A note on this clone: Its antigen has not been determined. The input lacks base qualities; no much larger clone sits a single base away.

The data were also submitted as part of a second study, on human thymus T cells. Per the second study: Immunologically healthy infants undergoing open corrective cardiac surgery for congenital heart defects in Finland were used as donors. Thymus tissue was collected as surgical resects that were removed during corrective cardiac surgery. Both the thymic and the peripheral blood repertoires appeared to show biased V and J gene segment usage. The related research found that thymic TCR repertoires overlapped highly between unrelated individuals. TCR alpha and beta repertoires from roughly 8 infant thymus samples and a few related peripheral blood samples were characterized in the study. Donor ages ranged from roughly 6 to 250 days, and the cohort comprised more than 5 male and a couple of female infants. Thymocytes were released mechanically from tissue and stored at -70 °C as pellets of about 9.5-32 million cells. A QIAsymphony instrument was used to extract genomic DNA from the frozen cell pellets. TCRB and TCRAD loci were amplified from a standardized quantity of quality-controlled genomic DNA using the immunoSEQ multiplex PCR assay. The V(D)J region was spanned by amplicons of a length sufficient to cover the CDR3 and to identify V and J genes. Amplicon sequencing was performed on an Illumina platform through the commercial immunoSEQ service. Primer bias and sequencing errors were corrected as previously described, and TCRAD and TCRB were defined on the basis of the IMGT database. Repertoires were analysed with immunoSEQ Analyzer 3.0 and VDJTools, covering basic statistics, V/J segment usage, diversity estimates, rarefaction and pairwise overlap. Diversity was estimated with Chao1, ChaoE, Efron-Thisted, Shannon and inverse Simpson indices, and also on datasets down-sampled to the smallest sample. Repertoire overlap was determined by strict matching of CDR3 nucleotide sequence, V gene and J gene, and Jaccard-based multidimensional scaling clustering was applied. Thymus samples yielded on average approximately 840,000 unique TCRB clonotypes, compared with 75,000 to 85,000 from blood samples.

The V and J genes are TRBV7-8 and TRBJ2-6; 10 central nucleotides agree with TRBD1. The source material was thymocytes. This TCR derives from a boy in the first two years of life with a congenital heart defect. Donor details come from another sample of the same person, matched by shared clones. The base sequence is TGTGCCAGCAGTACATTCGGACAGGGGGAAGGCTCTGGGGCCAACGTCCTGACTTTC. It translates to CASSTFGQGEGSGANVLTF.